This T cell receptor (beta chain) was found in a study of T cells after yellow fever vaccination. TCRdb recomputed calls from the 5' RACE reads with MiXCR, one row per CDR3 protein. The table has 95,000 to 150,000 distinct CDR3 sequences, about 8.8% seen once. This clonotype was counted a few times. The germline CDR1 and CDR2 sequences are SQVTM and ANQGSEA. The V gene end was trimmed by 5 bases and the J gene end by 0 bases; junction bases not matched to a gene: 3. The CDR3 length is 13 residues. The sequence was obtained from a man aged 18 to 29 who received the YFV17D yellow fever vaccine. Specimen: CD8+ T cells sorted from PBMCs, collected on the day of the yellow fever booster vaccination. The chain recombines TRBV29-1 with TRBJ2-7; 8 bases fit TRBD2. CDR3 DNA: TGCAGCGTTACGGGGGGGCCCTCCTACGAGCAGTACTTC. Residues: CSVTGGPSYEQYF.